This T cell receptor (beta chain) was captured by sequencing in a study of cytomegalovirus exposure and HLA in healthy donors. Across the whole study: A prior study identified some 100 million unique TCR beta sequences from about 180 million T cells.

Primers included in the PCR were 60 Vbeta and 13 Jbeta primers. TCRdb keeps only in-frame clones here, not all; method: immunoSEQ multiplex PCR. The repertoire includes 95,000 to 150,000 clones, more than 60% of them detected once, and around 4.1% sits in the top ten. This clone was detected only once. The target antigen is unknown. The V gene's germline CDR1 is KGHSH and CDR2 LQKENI. J gave up 0 bases and V 1 base, and 9 bases lay outside the gene matches. This CDR3 comprises 19 residues. Study-wide results and caveats: A later analysis linked a missense variant in DCLRE1C to the trimming of TCR beta V and J genes. Later on, an analysis found that several of the most significant clusters appeared to be linked to common viral pathogens, which included parvovirus B19.

The receptor was isolated from a woman aged 40-49 years in good health and CMV-seronegative. The sequencing sample was made of PBMCs. The rearrangement uses TRBV18 and TRBJ2-6; 7 bases are shared with TRBD1. This chain's CDR3 is CASSPQTGSLSSGANVLTF. In nucleotides, the CDR3 is TGTGCCAGCTCACCACAGACAGGGTCCTTAAGCTCTGGGGCCAACGTCCTGACTTTC.